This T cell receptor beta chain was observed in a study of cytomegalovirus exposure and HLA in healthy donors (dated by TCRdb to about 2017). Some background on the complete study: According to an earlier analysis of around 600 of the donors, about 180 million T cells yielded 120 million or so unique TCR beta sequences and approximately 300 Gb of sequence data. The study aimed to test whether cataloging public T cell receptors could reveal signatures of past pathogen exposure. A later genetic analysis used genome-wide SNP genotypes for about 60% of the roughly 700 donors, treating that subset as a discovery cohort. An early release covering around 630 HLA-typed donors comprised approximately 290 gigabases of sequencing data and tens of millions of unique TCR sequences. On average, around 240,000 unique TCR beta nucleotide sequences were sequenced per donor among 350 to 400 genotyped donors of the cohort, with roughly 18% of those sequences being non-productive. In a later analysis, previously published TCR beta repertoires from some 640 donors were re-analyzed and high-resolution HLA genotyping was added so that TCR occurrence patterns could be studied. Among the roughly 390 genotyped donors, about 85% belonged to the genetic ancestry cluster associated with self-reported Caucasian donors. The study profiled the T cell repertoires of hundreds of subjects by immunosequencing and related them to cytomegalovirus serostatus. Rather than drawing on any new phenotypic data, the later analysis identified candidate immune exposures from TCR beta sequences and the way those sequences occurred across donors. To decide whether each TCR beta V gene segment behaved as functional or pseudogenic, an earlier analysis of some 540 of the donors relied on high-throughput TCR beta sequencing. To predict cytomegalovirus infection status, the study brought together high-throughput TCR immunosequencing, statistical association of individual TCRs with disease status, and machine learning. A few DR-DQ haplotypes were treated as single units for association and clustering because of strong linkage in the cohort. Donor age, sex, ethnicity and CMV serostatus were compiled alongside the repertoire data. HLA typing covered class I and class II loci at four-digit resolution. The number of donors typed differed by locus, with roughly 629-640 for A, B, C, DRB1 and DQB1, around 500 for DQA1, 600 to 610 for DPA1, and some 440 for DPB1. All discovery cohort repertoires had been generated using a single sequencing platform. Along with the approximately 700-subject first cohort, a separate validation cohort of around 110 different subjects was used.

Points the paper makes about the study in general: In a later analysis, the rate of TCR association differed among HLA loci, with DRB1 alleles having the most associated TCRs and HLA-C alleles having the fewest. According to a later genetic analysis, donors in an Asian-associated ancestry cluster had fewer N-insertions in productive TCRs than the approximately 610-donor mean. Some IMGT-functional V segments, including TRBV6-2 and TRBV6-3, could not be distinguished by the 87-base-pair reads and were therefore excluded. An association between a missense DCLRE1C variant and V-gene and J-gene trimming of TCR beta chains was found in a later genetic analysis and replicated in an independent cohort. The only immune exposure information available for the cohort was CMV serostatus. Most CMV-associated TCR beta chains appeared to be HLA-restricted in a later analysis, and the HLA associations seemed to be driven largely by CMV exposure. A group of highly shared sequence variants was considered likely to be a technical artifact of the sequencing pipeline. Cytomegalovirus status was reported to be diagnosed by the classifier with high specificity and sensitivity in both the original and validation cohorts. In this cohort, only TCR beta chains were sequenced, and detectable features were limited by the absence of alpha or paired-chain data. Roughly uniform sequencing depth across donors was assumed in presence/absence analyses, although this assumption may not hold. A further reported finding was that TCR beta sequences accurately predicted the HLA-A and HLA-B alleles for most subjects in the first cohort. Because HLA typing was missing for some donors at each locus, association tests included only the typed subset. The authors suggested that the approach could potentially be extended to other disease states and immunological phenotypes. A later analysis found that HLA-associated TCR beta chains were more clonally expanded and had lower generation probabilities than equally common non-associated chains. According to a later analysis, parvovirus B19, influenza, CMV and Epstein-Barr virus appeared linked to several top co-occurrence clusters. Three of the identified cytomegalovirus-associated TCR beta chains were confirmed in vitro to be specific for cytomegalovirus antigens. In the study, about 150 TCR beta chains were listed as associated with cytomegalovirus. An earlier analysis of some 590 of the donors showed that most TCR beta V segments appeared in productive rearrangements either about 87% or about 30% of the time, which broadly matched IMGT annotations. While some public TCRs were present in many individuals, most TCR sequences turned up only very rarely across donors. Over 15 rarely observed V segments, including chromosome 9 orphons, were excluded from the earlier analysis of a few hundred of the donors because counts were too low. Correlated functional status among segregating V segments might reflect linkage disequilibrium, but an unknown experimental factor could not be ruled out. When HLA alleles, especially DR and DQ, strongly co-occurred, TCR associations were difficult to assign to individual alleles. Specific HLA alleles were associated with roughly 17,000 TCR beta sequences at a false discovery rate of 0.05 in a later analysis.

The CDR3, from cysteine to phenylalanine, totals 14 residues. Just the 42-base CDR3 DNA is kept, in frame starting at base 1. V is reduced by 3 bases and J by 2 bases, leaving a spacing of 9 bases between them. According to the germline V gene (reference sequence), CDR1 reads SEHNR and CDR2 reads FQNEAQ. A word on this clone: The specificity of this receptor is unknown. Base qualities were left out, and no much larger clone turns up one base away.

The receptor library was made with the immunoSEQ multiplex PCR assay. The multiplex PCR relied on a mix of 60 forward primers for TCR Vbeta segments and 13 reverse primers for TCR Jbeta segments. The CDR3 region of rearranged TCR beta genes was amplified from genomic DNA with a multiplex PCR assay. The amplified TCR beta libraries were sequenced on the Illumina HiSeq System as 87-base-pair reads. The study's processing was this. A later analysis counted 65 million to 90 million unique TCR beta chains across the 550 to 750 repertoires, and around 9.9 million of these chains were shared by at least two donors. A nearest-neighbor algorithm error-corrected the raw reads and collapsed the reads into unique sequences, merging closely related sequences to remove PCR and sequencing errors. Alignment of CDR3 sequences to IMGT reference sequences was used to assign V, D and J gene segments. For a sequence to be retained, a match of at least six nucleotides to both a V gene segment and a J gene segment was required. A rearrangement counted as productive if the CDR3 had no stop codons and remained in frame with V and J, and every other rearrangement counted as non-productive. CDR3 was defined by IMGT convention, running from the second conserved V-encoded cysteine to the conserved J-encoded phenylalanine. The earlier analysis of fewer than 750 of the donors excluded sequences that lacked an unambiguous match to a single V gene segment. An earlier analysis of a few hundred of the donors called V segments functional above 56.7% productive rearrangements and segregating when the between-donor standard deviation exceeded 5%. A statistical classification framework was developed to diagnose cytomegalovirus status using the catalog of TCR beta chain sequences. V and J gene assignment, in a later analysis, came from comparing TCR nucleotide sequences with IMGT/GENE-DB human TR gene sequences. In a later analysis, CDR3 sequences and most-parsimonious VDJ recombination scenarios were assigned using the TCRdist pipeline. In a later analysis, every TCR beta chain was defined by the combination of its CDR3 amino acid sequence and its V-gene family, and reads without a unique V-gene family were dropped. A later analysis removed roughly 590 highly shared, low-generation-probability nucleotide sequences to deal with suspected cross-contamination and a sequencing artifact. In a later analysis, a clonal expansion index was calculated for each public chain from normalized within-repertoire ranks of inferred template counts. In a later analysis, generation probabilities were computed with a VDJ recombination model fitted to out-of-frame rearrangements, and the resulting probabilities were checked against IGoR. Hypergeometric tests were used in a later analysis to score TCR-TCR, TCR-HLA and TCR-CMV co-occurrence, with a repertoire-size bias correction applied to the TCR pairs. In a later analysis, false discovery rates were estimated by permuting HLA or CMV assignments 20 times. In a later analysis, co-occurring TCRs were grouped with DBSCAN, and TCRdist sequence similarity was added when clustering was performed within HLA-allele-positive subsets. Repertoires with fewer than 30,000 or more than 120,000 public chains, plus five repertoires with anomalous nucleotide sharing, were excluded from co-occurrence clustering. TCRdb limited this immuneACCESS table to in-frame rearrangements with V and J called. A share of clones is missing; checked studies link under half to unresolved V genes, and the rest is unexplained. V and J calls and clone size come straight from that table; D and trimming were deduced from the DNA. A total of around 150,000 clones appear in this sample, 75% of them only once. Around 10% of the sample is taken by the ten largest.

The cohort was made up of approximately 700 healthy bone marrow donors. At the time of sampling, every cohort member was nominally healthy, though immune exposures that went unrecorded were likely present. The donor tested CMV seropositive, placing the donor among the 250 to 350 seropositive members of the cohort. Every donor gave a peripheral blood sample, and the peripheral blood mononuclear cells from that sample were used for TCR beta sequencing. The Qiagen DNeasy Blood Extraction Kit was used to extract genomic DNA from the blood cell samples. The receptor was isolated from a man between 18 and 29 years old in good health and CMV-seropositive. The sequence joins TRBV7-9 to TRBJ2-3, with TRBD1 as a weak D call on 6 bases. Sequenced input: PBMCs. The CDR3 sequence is CASSLTGITDTQYF. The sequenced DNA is TGTGCCAGCAGCTTGACAGGAATCACAGATACGCAGTATTTT. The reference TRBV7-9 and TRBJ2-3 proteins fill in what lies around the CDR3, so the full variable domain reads DTGVSQNPRHKITKRGQNVTFRCDPISEHNRLYWYRQTLGQGPEFLTYFQNEAQLEKSRLLSDRFSAERPKGSFSTLEIQRTEQGDSAMYLCASSLTGITDTQYFGPGTRLTVL.